A selection of T cell receptor beta chains follows, all from one sample in a study of T cell responses to AZD1222 COVID-19 vaccine. This table comes from immunoSEQ multiplex PCR, and its TCRdb copy is limited to in-frame clones, with some not included. This sample carries approximately 110,000 clones, roughly 87% of them seen once, and the ten largest clones take approximately 5.2%. The specimen was peripheral blood, collected on day 0 of AZD1222 vaccination. All receptors derive from an adult in good health. Both conserved end residues are part of each CDR3. D genes are given only for firm matches. Part of the rows lack a size; the others show once, few, many or a class for expanded clones.

D: .
size: .
J: TRBJ2-1
V: TRBV7-9
DNA: TGTGCCAGCAGCTTATATCGTCCAACGGGAAATGAGCAGTTCTTC
CDR3: CASSLYRPTGNEQFF

D: .
size: .
J: TRBJ2-2
V: TRBV9
DNA: TGTGCCAGCAGCTCCCTGAGACTCGTGCGCAACACCGGGGAGCTGTTTTTT
CDR3: CASSSLRLVRNTGELFF

D: .
size: .
J: TRBJ1-1
V: TRBV25-1
DNA: TGTGCCAGCAGGGAAACTGAAGCTTTCTTT
CDR3: CASRETEAFF

D: .
size: .
J: TRBJ2-6
V: TRBV5-4
DNA: TGTGCCAGCAGCTTGGAATTCGCCTACGGGGCCAACGTCCTGACTTTC
CDR3: CASSLEFAYGANVLTF

D: TRBD2
size: .
J: TRBJ2-1
V: TRBV4-2
DNA: TGTGCCAGCAGCCAAGCTAGCGGGAACGACAATGAGCAGTTCTTC
CDR3: CASSQASGNDNEQFF

D: .
size: .
J: TRBJ2-7
V: TRBV28
DNA: TGTGCCAGCAGCCCCAGGAGCACGGCAAAAGTCGAGCAGTACTTC
CDR3: CASSPRSTAKVEQYF

D: .
size: few
J: TRBJ1-1
V: TRBV27
DNA: TGTGCCAGCAGTTCGGGGAACATGAACACTGAAGCTTTCTTT
CDR3: CASSSGNMNTEAFF

D: TRBD2
size: .
J: TRBJ2-1
V: TRBV19
DNA: TGTGCCAGTGGTGGGGGGGGAGATTTTTTGTCTGGTCGACTCAGCTCCTACAATGAGCAGTTCTTC
CDR3: CASGGGGDFLSGRLSSYNEQFF

D: .
size: .
J: TRBJ2-2
V: TRBV5-4
DNA: TGTGCCAGCACCCCAGGGCTCACCGGGGAGCTGTTTTTT
CDR3: CASTPGLTGELFF

D: .
size: .
J: TRBJ2-3
V: TRBV7-2
DNA: TGTGCCAGCAGCGCAGGGTCTGGCACAGATACGCAGTATTTT
CDR3: CASSAGSGTDTQYF

D: .
size: .
J: TRBJ2-3
V: TRBV23-1
DNA: TGCGCCAGCACCGGGACGGCCGGCACAGATACGCAGTATTTT
CDR3: CASTGTAGTDTQYF

D: .
size: once
J: TRBJ2-5
V: TRBV3-1/TRBV3-2
DNA: TGTGCCAGCAGCCAGGGCAGGGTTTTTGAGACCCAGTACTTC
CDR3: CASSQGRVFETQYF

D: .
size: .
J: TRBJ1-6
V: TRBV18
DNA: TGTGCCAGCTCACCCCCCAATTCACCCCTCCACTTT
CDR3: CASSPPNSPLHF

D: TRBD1
size: .
J: TRBJ2-5
V: TRBV6-4
DNA: TGTGCCAGCAGTGACCCCGGGACAGCGATGCAAGAGACCCAGTACTTC
CDR3: CASSDPGTAMQETQYF

D: .
size: .
J: TRBJ1-1
V: TRBV28
DNA: TGTGCCAGCAGTGCTTTGGAGACTGAAGCTTTCTTT
CDR3: CASSALETEAFF

D: .
size: .
J: TRBJ2-1
V: TRBV10-3
DNA: TGTGCCATCAGTGGTTCGGACCAATACAATGAGCAGTTCTTC
CDR3: CAISGSDQYNEQFF

D: .
size: .
J: TRBJ2-5
V: TRBV2
DNA: TGTGCCAGCGGCCGAGAGATACAAGAGACCCAGTACTTC
CDR3: CASGREIQETQYF

D: .
size: .
J: TRBJ2-3
V: TRBV7-9
DNA: TGTGCCAGCAGATCTACACAGTCTAGCACAGATACGCAGTATTTT
CDR3: CASRSTQSSTDTQYF

D: .
size: .
J: TRBJ2-2
V: TRBV2
DNA: TGTGCCAGCAGCGAACTAATCGGCGGGGAGCTGTTTTTT
CDR3: CASSELIGGELFF

D: TRBD1
size: .
J: TRBJ1-3
V: TRBV11-2
DNA: TGTGCCAGCAGGCCGGGACAGGTCGGAAACACCATATATTTT
CDR3: CASRPGQVGNTIYF

D: TRBD1
size: .
J: TRBJ1-6
V: TRBV5-6
DNA: TGTGCCAGCTCCCGGGTGGACAGGGACTCCTATAATTCACCCCTCCACTTT
CDR3: CASSRVDRDSYNSPLHF

D: .
size: few
J: TRBJ2-3
V: TRBV7-8
DNA: TGTGCCAGCAGCTTAGACATAGGGAGCACAGATACGCAGTATTTT
CDR3: CASSLDIGSTDTQYF

D: .
size: .
J: TRBJ1-6
V: TRBV14
DNA: TGTGCCAGCAGCCAAGATCGGGTGGTAGGACTATTCTCACCCCTCCACTTT
CDR3: CASSQDRVVGLFSPLHF

D: .
size: once
J: TRBJ2-1
V: TRBV19
DNA: TGTGCCAGTACCCTCTACAATGAGCAGTTCTTC
CDR3: CASTLYNEQFF

D: TRBD1
size: .
J: TRBJ2-7
V: TRBV11-2
DNA: TGTGCCAGCAGGGGGATGGGACAGGGTGTCGACGAGCAGTACTTC
CDR3: CASRGMGQGVDEQYF

D: .
size: .
J: TRBJ1-4
V: TRBV28
DNA: TGTGCCAGCAGTGGGCCCCTTTCAGAAAAACTGTTTTTT
CDR3: CASSGPLSEKLFF

D: .
size: .
J: TRBJ2-7
V: TRBV19
DNA: TGTGCCAGTAGACAAACCGGGGGTTTGGAGCAGTACTTC
CDR3: CASRQTGGLEQYF

D: .
size: .
J: TRBJ1-4
V: TRBV28
DNA: TGTGCCAGCAGACCGGGGGACTGGGATAATGAAAAACTGTTTTTT
CDR3: CASRPGDWDNEKLFF

D: .
size: .
J: TRBJ1-2
V: TRBV2
DNA: TGTGCCAGCACCCCCGCGGAGGGTAACTATGGCTACACCTTC
CDR3: CASTPAEGNYGYTF

D: .
size: .
J: TRBJ1-2
V: TRBV28
DNA: TGTGCCAGCAGCCCCCCAGGGTTGGTGGAGTATGGCTACACCTTC
CDR3: CASSPPGLVEYGYTF

D: TRBD1
size: .
J: TRBJ1-5
V: TRBV3-1/TRBV3-2
DNA: TGTGCCAGCAGCCAAGCGCCGGACAGGCCGGAGTGGAAGCCCCAGCATTTT
CDR3: CASSQAPDRPEWKPQHF

D: .
size: .
J: TRBJ2-4
V: TRBV15
DNA: TGTGCCACCAGCAGAGTAGGGTCCGGCATTCAGTACTTC
CDR3: CATSRVGSGIQYF

D: TRBD1
size: .
J: TRBJ2-7
V: TRBV7-9
DNA: TGTGCCAGCAGTTATCCGGGACAGAGTTCCTACGAGCAGTACTTC
CDR3: CASSYPGQSSYEQYF

D: .
size: .
J: TRBJ2-1
V: TRBV19
DNA: TGTGCCAGTAGCCCCGGGACTGGCTCCTACAATGAGCAGTTCTTC
CDR3: CASSPGTGSYNEQFF

D: TRBD1
size: .
J: TRBJ1-6
V: TRBV6-5
DNA: TGTGCCAGCAGGCCGACAGGGGGGAATTCACCCCTCCACTTT
CDR3: CASRPTGGNSPLHF

D: TRBD1
size: .
J: TRBJ1-2
V: TRBV3-1/TRBV3-2
DNA: TGTGCCAGCAGCCCCGGACAGGGGTCCGGCTACACCTTC
CDR3: CASSPGQGSGYTF

D: TRBD1
size: .
J: TRBJ2-7
V: TRBV7-2
DNA: TGTGCCAGCAGCTTATCAGCCGGGACAGTTAGCTCCTACGAGCAGTACTTC
CDR3: CASSLSAGTVSSYEQYF

D: .
size: .
J: TRBJ1-5
V: TRBV25-1
DNA: TGTGCCAGCAGTGAGGTGGGGTTTCAGCCCCAGCATTTT
CDR3: CASSEVGFQPQHF

D: TRBD1
size: .
J: TRBJ2-7
V: TRBV27
DNA: TGTGCCAGCAGTCCCATCGGGACAGACAACGAGCAGTACTTC
CDR3: CASSPIGTDNEQYF

D: .
size: .
J: TRBJ1-3
V: TRBV9
DNA: TGTGCCAGCAGCATCCGGGAGGCTGGAAACACCATATATTTT
CDR3: CASSIREAGNTIYF

D: TRBD2
size: .
J: TRBJ2-3
V: TRBV7-9
DNA: TGTGCCAGCAGCTTGTGGGGTGGCGGGGGGACAACAGATACGCAGTATTTT
CDR3: CASSLWGGGGTTDTQYF

D: .
size: .
J: TRBJ2-5
V: TRBV2
DNA: TGTGCCAGCATCTCAGGAATTCAAGAGACCCAGTACTTC
CDR3: CASISGIQETQYF

D: .
size: .
J: TRBJ1-5
V: TRBV6-2/TRBV6-3
DNA: TGTGCCAGCAGTTACCGGAGGCAGGCCAATCAGCCCCAGCATTTT
CDR3: CASSYRRQANQPQHF

D: .
size: .
J: TRBJ1-3
V: TRBV18
DNA: TGTGCCAGCTCACCTCTGGGGTCATCCTCTGGAAACACCATATATTTT
CDR3: CASSPLGSSSGNTIYF

D: TRBD1
size: .
J: TRBJ1-5
V: TRBV28
DNA: TGTGCCAGCAGGCCCATTCCCGGGACAGGGGTCGGAAGCAATCAGCCCCAGCATTTT
CDR3: CASRPIPGTGVGSNQPQHF

D: TRBD1
size: once
J: TRBJ1-1
V: TRBV7-9
DNA: TGTGCCAGCAGCCAATTAACAGGGGCAGAAGCTTTCTTT
CDR3: CASSQLTGAEAFF

D: TRBD1
size: .
J: TRBJ2-2
V: TRBV14
DNA: TGTGCCAGCAGCTTTCTCCGGACAGGGGGTTCCGGGGAGCTGTTTTTT
CDR3: CASSFLRTGGSGELFF

D: .
size: .
J: TRBJ2-2
V: TRBV18
DNA: TGTGCCAGCTCACCTGGGCAGGGGACCGGGGAGCTGTTTTTT
CDR3: CASSPGQGTGELFF

D: TRBD2
size: .
J: TRBJ2-7
V: TRBV30
DNA: TGTGCCTGGGGACTAGCGGGGGACTACGAGCAGTACTTC
CDR3: CAWGLAGDYEQYF

D: TRBD1
size: .
J: TRBJ2-2
V: TRBV9
DNA: TGTGCCAGCAGCAAAACAGGACAGGGTGGCACCGGGGAGCTGTTTTTT
CDR3: CASSKTGQGGTGELFF

D: .
size: once
J: TRBJ1-2
V: TRBV7-2
DNA: TGTGCCAGCAGCCCCTATAGTGGAGGGGAATATGGCTACACCTTC
CDR3: CASSPYSGGEYGYTF

D: .
size: .
J: TRBJ2-7
V: TRBV6-5
DNA: TGTGCCACCTCACCCCAGGACAGATACGAGCAGTACTTC
CDR3: CATSPQDRYEQYF

D: TRBD2
size: .
J: TRBJ2-1
V: TRBV7-7
DNA: TGTGCTAGCAGCCGTCTAGCGGGGGGGCCCGGGGATGAGCAGTTCTTC
CDR3: CASSRLAGGPGDEQFF